This entry lists 21 T cell receptor beta chains sequenced from one sample in a study of Graves' ophthalmopathy and Graves' hyperthyroidism. Amplification of the TCR beta CDR3 regions used RNA transcripts (as template). First-round RT-PCR with HTBI primers preceded a second-round multiplex PCR. From the multiplex PCR reads, TCRdb called clonotypes with MiXCR, one entry per CDR3 protein. Of around 1.1 million distinct CDR3 sequences in the sample, about 40% are singletons; the top ten hold around 10%. The sample comprised peripheral blood or thyroid tissue (not recorded which). The receptors here all came from an adult man with Graves' hyperthyroidism.

The rearrangement links TRBV6-1 to TRBJ2-5; 7 bases align to TRBD1. CDR1 and CDR2 (germline): MNHNS, SASEGT. V shed 5 bases, J shed 5 bases, and the junction held 11 bases outside the gene matches. The CDR3 length is 15 residues. The DNA of the CDR3 is TGTGCCAGCAGTACCGGGACAGCTTACGGGGAGACCCAGTACTTC. Its translation: CASSTGTAYGETQYF.

This clonotype has ten or more counts. The CDR3 loop reads CASSPELAQPQHF. CDR3 nucleotides: TGTGCCAGCAGCCCGGAGCTGGCGCAGCCCCAGCATTTT. The chain carries TRBV7-2 and TRBJ1-5; D gene uncertain. This CDR3 has 13 residues. Germline lookup yields CDR1 SGHTA and CDR2 FQGNSA. V shed 5 bases and J shed 7 bases, with 12 bases lying between them. The full variable domain, completed using reference TRBV7-2 and TRBJ1-5, is GAGVSQSPSNKVTEKGKDVELRCDPISGHTALYWYRQSLGQGLEFLIYFQGNSAPDKSGLPSDRFSAERTGGSVSTLTIQRTQQEDSAVYLCASSPELAQPQHFGDGTRLSIL.

The V call is TRBV7-9, the J call TRBJ1-2, with 9 positions matching TRBD1. V lost 1 base to trimming and J lost 2 bases; unmatched junction nucleotides: 11. Germline V gives CDR1 SEHNR, CDR2 FQNEAQ (reference sequence). The CDR3 contains 18 residues. In DNA form, the CDR3 reads TGTGCCAGCAGCTTAGATGTTGGGACAGGGTTCGTGAACTATGGCTACACCTTC. Translated: CASSLDVGTGFVNYGYTF.

This clonotype was observed a handful of times. This rearrangement joins TRBV9 to TRBJ1-2; tentative D call: TRBD1 (5 bases). The germline gives CDR1 SGDLS, CDR2 YYNGEE. There are 15 residues in the CDR3. V was trimmed by 0 bases and J by 1 base, leaving 10 bases between them. This CDR3 is CASSVGGRFNYGYTF. As DNA, the CDR3 is TGTGCCAGCAGCGTAGGGGGACGATTTAACTATGGCTACACCTTC.

In this sample, this clonotype turned up a few times. In DNA, the CDR3 is TGTGCCAGCAGCCCGGCGGGACGCTACAACTATGGCTACACCTTC. It yields the protein CASSPAGRYNYGYTF. The V call is TRBV5-6, the J call TRBJ1-2; TRBD1 is a possible D gene (5 bases). The CDR3 has 15 residues. CDR1 is SGHDT and CDR2 is YYEEEE in the germline V gene. With 4 bases removed from V and 2 bases from J, the gap between germline ends came to 15 bases.

V is TRBV4-3 and J is TRBJ1-5; 10 positions match TRBD1. CDR3 length equals 17 residues. The germline gives CDR1 LGHNA, CDR2 YSLEER. V lost 1 base, J lost 4 bases, and 7 bases stayed unmatched. The CDR3 here is CASSQGLGTGENQPQHF. The CDR3 DNA is TGCGCCAGCAGCCAAGGTCTAGGGACAGGGGAGAATCAGCCCCAGCATTTT.

This clonotype came up a few times. Here the CDR3 DNA reads TGTGCCAGCAGGACAAGTGGGAGCAATCAGCCCCAGCATTTT. It is translated as CASRTSGSNQPQHF. V is TRBV6-5 and J is TRBJ1-5; D is uncertain. CDR3 length: 14 residues. V was trimmed by 6 bases and J by 1 base, leaving 10 bases between them. The germline gives CDR1 MNHEY, CDR2 SVGAGI.

J is TRBJ2-5 and V is TRBV5-6, with TRBD1 matching 8 bases. This CDR3 is 16 amino acids long. The germline V gene encodes CDR1 SGHDT and CDR2 YYEEEE. V was pared by 4 bases and J by 5 bases, with 13 bases of the junction left unmatched. The CDR3 DNA follows: TGTGCCAGCAGCCGATACAGCGACAGGGGAGGCGAGACCCAGTACTTC. Translated, it gives CASSRYSDRGGETQYF.

This clonotype has only one observation. This chain connects TRBV11-2 to TRBJ2-2, with 12 bases lining up with TRBD1. The CDR3 spans 18 residues. The V gene's germline CDR1 is SGHAT and CDR2 FQNNGV. Losses at the gene ends were 1 base for V and 2 bases for J; bases not matched to a gene: 5. The CDR3 protein is CASSLVPGQGANTGELFF. In DNA, the CDR3 is TGTGCCAGCAGCTTAGTTCCGGGACAGGGGGCTAACACCGGGGAGCTGTTTTTT. The full variable domain, with the rest looked up from reference TRBV11-2 and TRBJ2-2, is EAGVAQSPRYKIIEKRQSVAFWCNPISGHATLYWYQQILGQGPKLLIQFQNNGVVDDSQLPKDRFSAERLKGVDSTLKIQPAKLEDSAVYLCASSLVPGQGANTGELFFGEGSRLTVL.

This clonotype showed up just once. With a much larger clone just one base away, this may be a read error. This chain connects TRBV6-1 to TRBJ1-6; D perhaps matches TRBD1 (6 bases). V was shortened by 4 bases and J by 2 bases, with 15 bases between the two germline ends. The CDR3 runs 17 residues. The germline CDR1 and CDR2 sequences are MNHNS and SASEGT. In nucleotides, the CDR3 is TGTGCCAGCAGTGGGATGCAGGGGTTGCCCTATAATTCACCCCTCCACTTT. It codes for CASSGMQGLPYNSPLHF.

J is TRBJ1-1 and V is TRBV7-3, with a possible D match to TRBD1 (6 bases). The V gene lost 5 bases and the J gene lost 5 bases, with 12 bases spanning the gap. Germline V CDR1 and CDR2: SGHTA, FQGTGA. This CDR3 is 13 amino acids long. CDR3 residues: CASSPDRRTEAFF. Written as DNA, the CDR3 is TGTGCCAGCAGCCCAGACAGGCGGACTGAAGCTTTCTTT. Variable domain in full (rest from reference TRBV7-3 and TRBJ1-1): GAGVSQTPSNKVTEKGKYVELRCDPISGHTALYWYRQSLGQGPEFLIYFQGTGAADDSGLPNDRFFAVRPEGSVSTLKIQRTERGDSAVYLCASSPDRRTEAFFGQGTRLTVV.

Ten or more counts support this clonotype. The chain has TRBV7-3 and TRBJ1-4; TRBD1 might be the D (5 bases). V was cut by 1 base and J by 15 bases, with 30 bases left in between. In germline, CDR1 is SGHTA, CDR2 FQGTGA. The CDR3 sequence is 18 residues long. The CDR3 sequence is CASSLNASGLGPENLVFF. CDR3 sequence (DNA): TGTGCCAGCAGCTTAAATGCCTCCGGACTGGGACCAGAAAATTTGGTGTTTTTT.

This clonotype was recorded many times. The chain uses TRBV15 and TRBJ1-2; D unclear. The germline gives CDR1 LNHNV, CDR2 YYDKDF (reference sequence). V was clipped by 5 bases and J by 3 bases, with 16 bases between them. This CDR3 spans 15 amino acids. The CDR3 region has the DNA TGTGCCACCAGCCCAATTTTCGTTGCCTACTATGGCTACACCTTC. Protein: CATSPIFVAYYGYTF.

This clonotype was counted ten times or more. This chain uses TRBV7-8 with TRBJ1-5; no firm D call. The germline gives CDR1 SGHVS, CDR2 FQNEAQ. V lost 0 bases, J lost 0 bases, and 6 bases lay in between. The CDR3 runs 15 residues. The CDR3: CASSLARNSNQPQHF. The CDR3 DNA is TGTGCCAGCAGCTTAGCGCGCAATAGCAATCAGCCCCAGCATTTT. Based on the CDR3 plus reference TRBV7-8 and TRBJ1-5, the full variable domain is GAGVSQSPRYKVAKRGQDVALRCDPISGHVSLFWYQQALGQGPEFLTYFQNEAQLDKSGLPSDRFFAERPEGSVSTLKIQRTQQEDSAVYLCASSLARNSNQPQHFGDGTRLSIL.

This clonotype showed up just once. This rearrangement joins TRBV28 to TRBJ1-5; a possible D gene is TRBD1 (5 bases). Between the trimmed V and J ends, which lost 2 bases and 2 bases, there was a span of 16 bases. CDR1 is MDHEN, CDR2 SYDVKM, per germline. This CDR3 spans 17 amino acids. The CDR3 bases are TGTGCCAGCAGTTTAGGACACTTAACTAAGGGCAATCAGCCCCAGCATTTT. Its protein is CASSLGHLTKGNQPQHF.

This clonotype was observed a handful of times. The chain uses TRBV2 and TRBJ1-2; D remains ambiguous. CDR1 and CDR2 from the germline V gene are SNHLY and FYNNEI. V gave up 6 bases and J gave up 4 bases, with 3 bases separating them. This CDR3 region has 10 residues. CDR3 coding DNA: TGTGCCAGCAGGATCTATGGCTACACCTTC. It codes for CASRIYGYTF.

This clonotype was observed a few times. The chain employs TRBV13 and TRBJ2-7, with 10 positions matching TRBD1. With V trimmed by 0 bases and J by 4 bases, 9 bases remained unmatched. This CDR3 is 17 amino acids long. The germline V gene has CDR1 PRHDT and CDR2 FYEKMQ (reference sequence). The CDR3 DNA follows: TGTGCCAGCAGCTTAGGGGGACAGGGGATTTATGCGTACGAGCAGTACTTC. Translating it yields CASSLGGQGIYAYEQYF.

This chain connects TRBV4-2 to TRBJ2-6; 10 bases agree with TRBD2. V lost 4 bases to trimming and J lost 0 bases; unmatched junction nucleotides: 6. The CDR3 is made up of 18 amino acids. Looked up from germline, CDR1 is LGHNA and CDR2 is YNFKEQ. This CDR3 reads CASSPGLAVFSGANVLTF. The CDR3 DNA is TGTGCCAGCAGCCCTGGACTAGCGGTCTTCTCTGGGGCCAACGTCCTGACTTTC.

The rearrangement uses TRBV28 and TRBJ1-2, with no clear D. With 5 bases removed from V and 4 bases from J, the gap between germline ends came to 11 bases. Germline V gene data show CDR1 as MDHEN and CDR2 as SYDVKM. This CDR3 contains 13 residues. CDR3: CASSGLWAYGYTF. As DNA, the CDR3 is TGTGCCAGCAGTGGACTATGGGCCTATGGCTACACCTTC.

This rearrangement joins TRBV10-2 to TRBJ2-2; D is perhaps TRBD2 (5 bases). The CDR3 is made up of 17 amino acids. Germline CDR1 reads WSHSY; CDR2 reads SAAADI. Between the trimmed V and J ends, which lost 0 bases and 4 bases, there was a span of 15 bases. The CDR3, as DNA: TGCGCCAGCAGTGAGTCGGAGGACCTACTGTCCACCGGGGAGCTGTTTTTT. Encoded protein: CASSESEDLLSTGELFF.

J is TRBJ2-7 and V is TRBV6-5; the D gene could be TRBD1 or TRBD2 (5 bases each). Trimming took off 6 bases at V and 9 bases at J, with 21 bases between the two ends. Germline V gene data show CDR1 as MNHEY and CDR2 as SVGAGI. The CDR3 is 14 amino acids. CDR3: CASSGDRLRGPQYF. In DNA form, the CDR3 reads TGTGCCAGCAGCGGTGACCGACTCCGGGGACCGCAGTACTTC.